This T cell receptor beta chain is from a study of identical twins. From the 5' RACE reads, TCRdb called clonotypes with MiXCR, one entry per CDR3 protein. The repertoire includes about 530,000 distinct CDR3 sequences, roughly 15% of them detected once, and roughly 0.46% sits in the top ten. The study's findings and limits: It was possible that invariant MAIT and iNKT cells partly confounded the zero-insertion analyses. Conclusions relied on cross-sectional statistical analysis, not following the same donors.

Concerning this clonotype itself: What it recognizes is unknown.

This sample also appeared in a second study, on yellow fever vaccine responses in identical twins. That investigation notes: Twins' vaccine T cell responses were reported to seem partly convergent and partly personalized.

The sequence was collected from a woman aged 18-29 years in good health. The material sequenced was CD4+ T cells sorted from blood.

The CDR3 coding sequence is TGTGCCAGCAGCCCATGGCTGATGAACACTGAAGCTTTCTTT. Translated, it gives CASSPWLMNTEAFF. The chain recombines TRBV7-9 with TRBJ1-1; the D is unclear. The germline V and J ends were trimmed by 5 bases and 0 bases, with 10 bases remaining between them. The CDR3 runs 14 residues. Germline CDR1 SEHNR, CDR2 FQNEAQ (reference sequence).